This section outlines one TCR beta chain sequence together with its context. The protocol was immunoSEQ multiplex PCR, while the TCRdb copy is restricted to in-frame clones and leaves out a portion. The table records fewer than 350,000 clones, roughly 88% of them present only once. This sample was taken from a study of blood T cell repertoires in COVID-19. Losses at the gene ends were 3 bases for V and 0 bases for J; bases not matched to a gene: 5. The CDR3 extends over 16 amino acids. CDR1 is KGHDR, CDR2 SFDVKD, per germline. The receptor comes from a woman aged 40-49 years with acute COVID-19. The gene calls are TRBV24-1 and TRBJ2-3; TRBD1 agrees at 7 bases. Sequencing was performed on PBMCs or T cells enriched from blood (not recorded which). CDR3 sequence reads: CATSDPGTASTDTQYF. In DNA, the CDR3 is TGTGCCACCAGTGATCCCGGGACAGCTAGCACAGATACGCAGTATTTT.